This T cell receptor (beta chain) was retrieved from a study of blood T cell repertoires in COVID-19. In the study overall: Donors in the United States, Italy and Spain gave samples during acute or convalescent COVID-19.

This clone was recorded only once. The CDR3 consists of 13 residues. V was shortened by 2 bases and J by 0 bases, with 4 bases between the two germline ends. Per the germline V gene, CDR1 is KGHSH and CDR2 is LQKENI. Study processing details: It was from reference gene primer amplification that nucleated cell counts were estimated. The assay was immunoSEQ multiplex PCR, and TCRdb's table has in-frame clones only and misses some. The V and J calls and clone size come from that table; D and trimming were worked out from the DNA. The table shows some 120,000 clones, with roughly 72% occurring only once. The chain employs TRBV18 and TRBJ1-1; D uncertain. The receptor's source is a man aged 60-69 years with acute or convalescent COVID-19. Sample: peripheral blood. The CDR3: CASSPGMNTEAFF. The CDR3 region has the DNA TGTGCCAGCTCACCAGGCATGAACACTGAAGCTTTCTTT.